This T cell receptor (beta chain) was sequenced for a study of prognosis after radiotherapy for stage I lung cancer. Whole-study context: There were 14 to 15 patients with newly diagnosed primary stage I lung tumors and about five patients with oligometastatic NSCLC after surgical resection of the primary tumor. Findings and limits, study-wide: Shannon entropy (measured after stereotactic body radiation therapy) was lower in patients who went on to develop distant metastases.

The CDR3 is made up of 16 amino acids. The germline gives CDR1 MDHEN, CDR2 SYDVKM. V was clipped by 5 bases and J by 4 bases; unmatched bases: 9. The table lists this clonotype with many counts. Its antigen is undetermined. TCR beta CDR3 was amplified from genomic DNA by two-round multiplex PCR. Primers were specific to each TRBV and TRBJ gene in first-round PCR. Using its own MiXCR run on the multiplex PCR reads, TCRdb lists one record per CDR3 protein. The data contain about 28,000 distinct CDR3 sequences, less than 40% of them seen just once; the ten biggest clones take up 12%. The clonotype comes from a donor aged 50 or older with non-small cell lung cancer. The genes are TRBV28 and TRBJ1-2; 11 bases match TRBD1. Here the sequenced sample was PBMCs, taken before or after stereotactic body radiation therapy (not recorded which). Written as DNA, the CDR3 is TGTGCCAGCAGTATGACCGGGACAGGGGGTCCCTATGGCTACACCTTC. This gives the protein CASSMTGTGGPYGYTF.